This paragraph reports one T cell receptor (beta chain). The antigen remains undetermined. Germline V gene sequence: CDR1 LNHNV, CDR2 YYDKDF (reference sequence). The CDR3 runs to 11 residues. V dropped 3 bases and J dropped 5 bases, with 3 bases sitting between them. TCRdb's table, derived via immunoSEQ multiplex PCR, lists solely in-frame clones and lacks some. The sample includes tens of thousands of clones, around three quarters of them seen just once. The data derive from a study of radiotherapy plus CTLA-4 blockade in lung cancer. In the study overall: Overall, roughly 18% of patients showed an objective response, while 31% attained disease control. Study results and caveats: In blood, TCR clones derived from the tumor expanded after radiotherapy plus ipilimumab. Increased serum interferon-beta after radiation also reportedly predicted response strongly.

Those with chemo-refractory metastatic non-small-cell lung cancer were treated with focal radiation combined with CTLA-4 blockade using ipilimumab. The sequence came from a human donor with non-small cell lung cancer who had a complete response to radiotherapy plus ipilimumab. The sample consisted of peripheral blood, taken from a patient treated with radiotherapy plus ipilimumab. The chain joins TRBV15 to TRBJ2-3; D not certain. For the CDR3, the DNA is TGTGCCACCAGCAGCGGAGATACGCAGTATTTT. This gives the protein CATSSGDTQYF.